The clone carrying this T cell receptor beta chain has a handful of counts. Antigen: not known. Germline V gene data show CDR1 as MNHEY and CDR2 as SMNVEV (reference sequence). Unmatched junction bases numbered 3, after V lost 0 bases and J lost 4 bases. The CDR3 sequence is 15 residues long. Study outcomes and limitations: Tumor memory CD4+ T cell TCR gene usage clustered with blood and lymph node memory CD4+ cells and lymph node naive CD4+ cells. The larger-cohort validation was restricted to a single TCR beta V-J rearrangement rather than whole repertoires. Tumor-infiltrating Treg TCR alpha and beta sequences overlapped most with tumor naive CD4+ T cells, then blood naive.

Full-length variable regions came from constant-region reverse primers plus semi-nested Nested Universal Primer A PCR. In TCRdb, the 5' RACE reads were re-called with MiXCR into one record per CDR3 protein. The sample includes tens of thousands of distinct CDR3 sequences, roughly 28% of them seen just once. The source of this sequence is a female donor with breast cancer. The sequenced material came from naive CD4+ T cells sorted from blood. Subset: naive CD4+ T cells, CD4+CD45RA+CD25-. V usage is TRBV27 and J usage is TRBJ2-7; 10 positions agree with TRBD1. The CDR3 protein is CASSLSGQGYYEQYF. The CDR3 DNA reads as TGTGCCAGCAGTTTATCGGGACAGGGGTATTACGAGCAGTACTTC.